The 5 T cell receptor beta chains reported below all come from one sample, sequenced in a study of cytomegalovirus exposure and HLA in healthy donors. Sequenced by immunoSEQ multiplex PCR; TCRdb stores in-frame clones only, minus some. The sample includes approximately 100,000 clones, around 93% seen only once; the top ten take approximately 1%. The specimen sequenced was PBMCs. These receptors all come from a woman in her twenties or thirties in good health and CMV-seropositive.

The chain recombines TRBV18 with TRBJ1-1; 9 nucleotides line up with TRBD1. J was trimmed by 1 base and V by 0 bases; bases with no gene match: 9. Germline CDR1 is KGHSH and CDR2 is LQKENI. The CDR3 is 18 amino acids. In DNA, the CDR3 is TGTGCCAGCTCACCACCCGGCCGACAGGGGGAGTGGAACACTGAAGCTTTCTTT. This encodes CASSPPGRQGEWNTEAFF.

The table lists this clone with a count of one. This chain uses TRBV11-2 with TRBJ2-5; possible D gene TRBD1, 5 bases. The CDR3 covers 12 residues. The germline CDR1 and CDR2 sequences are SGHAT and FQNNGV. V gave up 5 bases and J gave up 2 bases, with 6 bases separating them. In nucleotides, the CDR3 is TGTGCCAGCAGCCACAGGCAAGAGACCCAGTACTTC. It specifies CASSHRQETQYF. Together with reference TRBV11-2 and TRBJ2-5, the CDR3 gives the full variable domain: EAGVAQSPRYKIIEKRQSVAFWCNPISGHATLYWYQQILGQGPKLLIQFQNNGVVDDSQLPKDRFSAERLKGVDSTLKIQPAKLEDSAVYLCASSHRQETQYFGPGTRLLVL.

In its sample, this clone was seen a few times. CDR3 nucleotides: TGCGCCAGCAGCTCGGGTCTCAACACTGAAGCTTTCTTT. It encodes CASSSGLNTEAFF. This sequence joins TRBV5-1 and TRBJ1-1; D gene ambiguous. The V gene lost 3 bases and the J gene lost 2 bases, with 8 bases spanning the gap. Looked up from germline, CDR1 is SGHRS and CDR2 is YFSETQ. The CDR3 contains 13 residues.

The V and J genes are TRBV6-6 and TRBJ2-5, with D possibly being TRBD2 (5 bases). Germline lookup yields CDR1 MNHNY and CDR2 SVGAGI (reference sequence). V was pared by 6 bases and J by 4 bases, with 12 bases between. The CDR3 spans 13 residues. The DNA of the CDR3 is TGTGCCAGCAGCTTCCTTGAGGGAGAGACCCAGTACTTC. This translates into CASSFLEGETQYF.

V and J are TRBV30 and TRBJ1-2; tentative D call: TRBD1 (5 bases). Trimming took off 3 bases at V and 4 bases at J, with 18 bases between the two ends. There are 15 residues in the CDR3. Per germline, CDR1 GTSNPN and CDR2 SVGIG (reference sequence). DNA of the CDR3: TGTGCCTGGAGGGCAGGGCTAGGGGTGATCTATGGCTACACCTTC. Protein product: CAWRAGLGVIYGYTF.